This T cell receptor (beta chain) was captured in a study of T cell changes during pregnancy in multiple sclerosis (dated by TCRdb to the late 2010s). As for the study more broadly: Changes in the T cell repertoire over the course of pregnancy were examined in this study in women with multiple sclerosis.

For this clone: What antigen it recognizes has not been identified. The record has no base qualities; no much larger clone is one base away.

Library generation was performed with the immunoSEQ multiplex PCR assay. TCRdb mirrors the immuneACCESS table, restricted to in-frame sequences. Some clones are absent from its copies; in checked studies, under half trace to an unresolved V gene, and the reason for the others is unknown. This sample comprises about 80,000 clones, roughly 94% of them detected only once. 2.6% of the sample is taken by the ten largest. V trim: 0 bases; J trim: 0 bases; unmatched bases: 1. CDR1 and CDR2 are read off the germline V gene (reference sequence) as MNHEY and SMNVEV. The CDR3 numbers 15 residues from cysteine through phenylalanine. Only the CDR3 portion is preserved as DNA: 45 bases, with reading frame beginning at the first base.

The TCR comes from a female donor with multiple sclerosis, enrolled in a pregnancy study. Sample: peripheral blood, taken before pregnancy. Recombination linked TRBV27 to TRBJ2-7, with 8 central nucleotides matching TRBD2. CDR3 loop: CASSLSAGGSYEQYF. The base sequence is TGTGCCAGCAGTTTATCGGCGGGGGGCTCCTACGAGCAGTACTTC.